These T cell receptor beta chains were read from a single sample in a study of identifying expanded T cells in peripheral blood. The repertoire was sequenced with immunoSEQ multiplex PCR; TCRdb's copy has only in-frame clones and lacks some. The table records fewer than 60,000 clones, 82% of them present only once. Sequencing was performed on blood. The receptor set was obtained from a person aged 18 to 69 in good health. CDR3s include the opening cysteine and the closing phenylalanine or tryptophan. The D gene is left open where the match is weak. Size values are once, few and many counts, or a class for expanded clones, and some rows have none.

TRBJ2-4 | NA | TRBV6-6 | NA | CASKSNREAKNIQYF | TGTGCCAGCAAAAGTAACAGGGAGGCCAAAAACATTCAGTACTTC
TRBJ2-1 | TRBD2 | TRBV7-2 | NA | CASSLVPSGRAHEQFF | TGTGCCAGCAGCCTCGTACCGAGCGGGAGGGCCCATGAGCAGTTCTTC
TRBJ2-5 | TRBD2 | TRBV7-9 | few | CASSPGTSGINQETQYF | TGTGCCAGCAGCCCAGGGACTAGCGGGATTAACCAAGAGACCCAGTACTTC
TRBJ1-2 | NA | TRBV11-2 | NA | CASSSGQFVNYGYTF | TGTGCCAGCAGCTCCGGACAGTTCGTAAACTATGGCTACACCTTC
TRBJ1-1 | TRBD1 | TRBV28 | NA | CASSTGTGITKAFF | TGTGCCAGCAGTACCGGGACAGGAATAACCAAAGCTTTCTTT
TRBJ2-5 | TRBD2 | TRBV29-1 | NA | CSVEFSRGYRETQYF | TGCAGCGTTGAATTCTCGCGGGGGTATCGAGAGACCCAGTACTTC
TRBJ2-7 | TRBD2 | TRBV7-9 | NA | CASSRRGPGGSYEQYF | TGTGCCAGCAGCCGAAGGGGACCCGGGGGGTCCTACGAGCAGTACTTC
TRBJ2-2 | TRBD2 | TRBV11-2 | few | CASSFGLATGELFF | TGTGCCAGCAGCTTCGGACTAGCCACCGGGGAGCTGTTTTTT
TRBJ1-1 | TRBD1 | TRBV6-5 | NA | CASSDRGAKAFF | TGTGCCAGCTCTGACAGGGGCGCCAAAGCTTTCTTT
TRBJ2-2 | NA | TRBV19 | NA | CASSATEAGELFF | TGTGCCAGTAGTGCGACAGAAGCCGGGGAGCTGTTTTTT
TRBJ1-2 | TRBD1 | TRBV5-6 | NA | CASSLRGQDPYGYTF | TGTGCCAGCAGCTTGCGAGGACAGGATCCCTATGGCTACACCTTC
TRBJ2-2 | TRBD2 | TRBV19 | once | CASNTGTRASKVAGELFF | TGTGCCAGTAACACCGGGACTAGGGCCTCGAAGGTGGCCGGGGAGCTGTTTTTT
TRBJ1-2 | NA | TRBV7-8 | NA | CASSLDGTHYGYTF | TGTGCCAGCAGCTTAGATGGGACACACTATGGCTACACCTTC
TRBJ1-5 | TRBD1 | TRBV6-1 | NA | CASTRDRDPQPQHF | TGTGCCAGCACCAGGGACAGGGATCCTCAGCCCCAGCATTTT
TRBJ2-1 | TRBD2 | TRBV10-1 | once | CASSEGRSGRAGYNEQFF | TGCGCCAGCAGTGAGGGTAGGAGCGGGAGGGCCGGTTACAATGAGCAGTTCTTC
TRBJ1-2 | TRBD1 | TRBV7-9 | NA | CASSLQGGEANYGYTF | TGTGCCAGCAGCTTACAAGGGGGCGAGGCTAACTATGGCTACACCTTC
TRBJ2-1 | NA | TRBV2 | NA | CASSEARTINEQFF | TGTGCCAGCAGTGAAGCTCGGACTATCAATGAGCAGTTCTTC
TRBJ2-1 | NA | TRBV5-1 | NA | CASSLGDFSYNEQFF | TGCGCCAGCAGCTTAGGTGATTTCTCCTACAATGAGCAGTTCTTC
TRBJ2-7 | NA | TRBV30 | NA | CAWSVREGRLRYEQYF | TGTGCCTGGAGTGTACGCGAGGGGAGGTTAAGGTACGAGCAGTACTTC
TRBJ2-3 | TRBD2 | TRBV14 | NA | CASSLTGRSRTSGSLDTQYF | TGTGCCAGCAGCCTAACCGGGAGATCTCGAACTAGCGGGAGTCTGGATACGCAGTATTTT
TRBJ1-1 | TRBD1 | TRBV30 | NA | CAWSTGGVFTEAFF | TGTGCCTGGAGTACAGGGGGGGTCTTCACTGAAGCTTTCTTT
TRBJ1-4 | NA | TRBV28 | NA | CASSPSPRNEKLFF | TGTGCCAGCAGTCCGAGCCCCCGAAATGAAAAACTGTTTTTT
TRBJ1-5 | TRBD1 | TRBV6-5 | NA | CASSWTGDYNQPQHF | TGTGCCAGCAGCTGGACAGGCGACTACAATCAGCCCCAGCATTTT
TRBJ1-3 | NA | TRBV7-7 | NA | CASSLARTSGNTIYF | TGTGCCAGCAGCTTGGCCAGGACCTCTGGAAACACCATATATTTT
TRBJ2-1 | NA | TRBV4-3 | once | CASSQDRATEQFF | TGCGCCAGCAGCCAAGATAGAGCGACCGAGCAGTTCTTC
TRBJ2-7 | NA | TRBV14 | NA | CASSQGRGRLSYEQYF | TGTGCCAGCAGCCAAGGCAGGGGAAGGCTCTCCTACGAGCAGTACTTC
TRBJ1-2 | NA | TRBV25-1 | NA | CASSTGYGYTF | TGTGCCAGTAGTACAGGGTATGGCTACACCTTC
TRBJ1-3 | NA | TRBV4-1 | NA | CASSQEGRQGTSGNTIYF | TGCGCCAGCAGCCAAGAGGGCCGGCAGGGAACCTCTGGAAACACCATATATTTT
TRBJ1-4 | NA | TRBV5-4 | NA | CASSFRFEKLFF | TGTGCCAGCAGCTTTCGATTTGAAAAACTGTTTTTT
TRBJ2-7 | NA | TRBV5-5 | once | CASSLVAGSLLDEQYF | TGTGCCAGCAGCTTGGTAGCAGGTTCGCTCTTGGACGAGCAGTACTTC
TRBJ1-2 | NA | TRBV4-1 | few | CASSLIPGTPNYGYTF | TGCGCCAGCAGCCTCATACCAGGGACTCCTAACTATGGCTACACCTTC
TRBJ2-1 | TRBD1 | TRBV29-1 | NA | CSVDGTGGSYNEQFF | TGCAGCGTGGACGGGACAGGGGGCTCCTACAATGAGCAGTTCTTC
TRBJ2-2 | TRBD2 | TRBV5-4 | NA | CASSLAGGDTGELFF | TGTGCCAGCAGCTTGGCCGGGGGGGACACCGGGGAGCTGTTTTTT
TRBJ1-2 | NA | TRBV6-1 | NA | CASTERINYGYTF | TGTGCCAGCACGGAGAGAATTAACTATGGCTACACCTTC
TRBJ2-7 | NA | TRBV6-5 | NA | CASSYRDYEQYF | TGTGCCAGCAGTTACAGGGACTACGAGCAGTACTTC